This T cell receptor beta chain was recorded in a study of cytotoxic CD8 clonotypes in ibrutinib-treated CLL. The source of roughly 1.9 micrograms of genomic DNA for TCR beta libraries was cryopreserved PBMCs. Assay: immunoSEQ multiplex PCR; the TCRdb copy retains only in-frame clones and omits some. The table lists about 120,000 clones, under 70% of them singletons, with around a third in the top ten. Specimen: PBMCs, collected after 24 months of ibrutinib treatment. The source of this sequence is a human donor with chronic lymphocytic leukemia.

CDR3 bases: TGTGCCAGCTCATCCACAGGGGGCGGGAACACTGAAGCTTTCTTT. Its translation: CASSSTGGGNTEAFF. The chain joins TRBV18 to TRBJ1-1; 9 positions match TRBD1. The V gene end was trimmed by 5 bases and the J gene end by 1 base; junction bases not matched to a gene: 5. CDR3 size: 15 residues. Germline V lookup: CDR1 KGHSH, CDR2 LQKENI.